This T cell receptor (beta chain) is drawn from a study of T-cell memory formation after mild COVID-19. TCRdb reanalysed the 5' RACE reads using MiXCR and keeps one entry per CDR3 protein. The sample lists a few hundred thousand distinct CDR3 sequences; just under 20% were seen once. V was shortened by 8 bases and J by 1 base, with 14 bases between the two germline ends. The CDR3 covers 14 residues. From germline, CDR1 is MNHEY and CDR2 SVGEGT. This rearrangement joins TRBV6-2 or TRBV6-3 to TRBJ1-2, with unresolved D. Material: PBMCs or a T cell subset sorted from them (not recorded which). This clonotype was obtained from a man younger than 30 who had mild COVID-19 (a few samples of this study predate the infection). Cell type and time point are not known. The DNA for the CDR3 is TGTGCCAGCTCAGAAGACGGGGATAACTATGGCTACACCTTC. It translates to CASSEDGDNYGYTF.